The 32 T cell receptor beta chains listed next were all sequenced from one sample in a study of blood T cells in healthy people across ages. It was with a sample-barcoded 5' primer and a J-beta primer mix that a second PCR of roughly 7 to 12 cycles was run. TCRdb reprocessed the 5' RACE reads via MiXCR and lists one record per CDR3 protein. Of hundreds of thousands of distinct CDR3 sequences in the sample, about 30% were seen once. The sample was blood. The receptors were sampled from a woman older than 75 in good health.

The chain couples TRBV7-2 to TRBJ2-1; 8 nucleotides line up with TRBD1. The V gene's germline CDR1 is SGHTA and CDR2 FQGNSA. With 5 bases clipped from V and 4 bases from J, the junction kept 7 bases outside the gene matches. This CDR3 is built from 15 residues. CDR3 region: CASSGTGTGYNEQFF. In DNA, the CDR3 is TGTGCCAGCAGCGGAACCGGGACAGGTTACAATGAGCAGTTCTTC.

Comments on this clonotype: A much larger clone sits a single nucleotide away, making a read error possible. The chain uses TRBV20-1 and TRBJ2-7; tentative D call: TRBD2 (7 bases). The J call is doubtful: the DNA matches TRBJ2-5 better. The CDR3 sequence is 15 residues long. Germline assignment: CDR1 DFQATT and CDR2 SNEGSKA (reference sequence). The CDR3 here is CSAAEGGQHRETQYF. The CDR3 nucleotides are TGCAGTGCTGCCGAGGGGGGGCAGCACCGAGAGACCCAGTACTTC.

This clonotype turned up a few times. This chain joins TRBV2 and TRBJ1-1; D unclear. CDR1 is SNHLY, CDR2 FYNNEI, per germline. The CDR3 runs 13 residues. V was shortened by 7 bases and J by 8 bases, with 17 bases between the two germline ends. CDR3: CASKDPRGKEAFF. The DNA for the CDR3 is TGTGCCAGCAAGGACCCTAGAGGGAAAGAAGCTTTCTTT.

The genes are TRBV4-1 and TRBJ1-1; D call uncertain. CDR3 size: 14 residues. Germline V CDR1 and CDR2: MGHRA, YSYEKL. V lost 1 base and J 1 base, leaving 7 bases between the germline ends. CDR3 nucleotides: TGCGCCAGCAGCCAAGTACAGCGGAACACTGAAGCTTTCTTT. Its protein is CASSQVQRNTEAFF.

This clonotype showed up just a few times. The rearrangement links TRBV19 to TRBJ2-7; TRBD1 matches at 7 bases. The CDR3 contains 14 residues. Germline CDR1 LNHDA, CDR2 SQIVND (reference sequence). Trimming at V came to 5 bases and at J to 1 base, leaving 5 bases not matched to a gene. The CDR3 sequence: CASSPYRGSYEQYF. The CDR3 coding sequence is TGTGCCAGTAGTCCTTACAGGGGTTCCTACGAGCAGTACTTC. Full variable domain (outside the CDR3, taken from reference TRBV19 and TRBJ2-7): DGGITQSPKYLFRKEGQNVTLSCEQNLNHDAMYWYRQDPGQGLRLIYYSQIVNDFQKGDIAEGYSVSREKKESFPLTVTSAQKNPTAFYLCASSPYRGSYEQYFGPGTRLTVT.

This clonotype was seen many times. The chain combines TRBV12-3 or TRBV12-4 with TRBJ2-1; D might be TRBD1 (6 bases). The V end lost 3 bases, the J end lost 8 bases, and 11 bases lay between the germline ends. The CDR3 length is 13 residues. CDR3 sequence: CASSLVGADEQFF. The DNA for the CDR3 is TGTGCCAGCAGTTTGGTGGGGGCCGATGAGCAGTTCTTC.

About this clonotype: A much larger clone differs from this one at a single base, so this may be a read error. V and J are TRBV9 and TRBJ1-2; D gene unclear. This CDR3 comprises 15 residues. The germline CDR1 and CDR2 sequences are SGDLS and YYNGEE. Written as DNA, the CDR3 is TGTGCCAACAGCGTAGCTGGGAGACCCTCTGATGGCTACACCTTC. Translating gives CANSVAGRPSDGYTF.

As for this clonotype: The junction and the germline gene differ at one end; a read error may be behind it. This chain's CDR3 is CASSEGIAGMETRYF. The CDR3 nucleotides are TGTGCCAGCAGTGAAGGGATAGCGGGGATGGAGACCCGGTACTTC. The chain joins TRBV6-1 to TRBJ2-5; 8 nucleotides match TRBD2. The CDR3 is made up of 15 amino acids. Germline V gene sequence: CDR1 MNHNS, CDR2 SASEGT.

This clonotype has ten or more counts. The chain employs TRBV19 and TRBJ2-3; D gene ambiguous. The length of the CDR3 is 15 residues. In germline, CDR1 is LNHDA, CDR2 SQIVND (reference sequence). V was pared by 5 bases and J by 0 bases, with 12 bases between. DNA for the CDR3: TGTGCCAGTAGTCCACTACGGACCAGCACAGATACGCAGTATTTT. Protein sequence: CASSPLRTSTDTQYF.

In this sample, this clonotype turned up many times. J is TRBJ1-5 and V is TRBV6-6; TRBD1 matches at 7 bases. CDR3 length: 16 amino acids. Germline values: CDR1 MNHNY, CDR2 SVGAGI (reference sequence). The V segment lost 2 bases and the J segment 0 bases; nucleotides outside the gene matches: 4. The DNA for the CDR3 is TGTGCCAGCAGTTACCAGACAGGGAATAGCAATCAGCCCCAGCATTTT. As protein: CASSYQTGNSNQPQHF.

Concerning this clonotype itself: Possible read error: a much larger clone is one base away. The chain joins TRBV20-1 to TRBJ1-1; the D gene is possibly TRBD1 (6 bases). The CDR3 contains 19 residues. Deletions cut 0 bases from V and 4 bases from J, with 27 bases between. Germline CDR1 DFQATT, CDR2 SNEGSKA (reference sequence). The CDR3 region has the DNA TGCAGTGCTAGAGAAGGTTGGGCAGAGGGCAGGGGTATAGGCACTGAAGCTTTCTTT. This translates into CSAREGWAEGRGIGTEAFF.

The chain joins TRBV30 to TRBJ2-7, with 14 bases fitting TRBD2. CDR3 size: 17 residues. Germline CDR1 reads GTSNPN; CDR2 reads SVGIG (reference sequence). J gave up 5 bases and V 4 bases, and 13 bases lay outside the gene matches. Here the CDR3 DNA reads TGTGCCTGGAACGGGGGACTAGCGGGAGATAAGTACCACGAGCAGTACTTC. This sequence encodes CAWNGGLAGDKYHEQYF.

The chain has TRBV20-1 and TRBJ2-3; TRBD2 matches at 8 bases. Germline CDR1 and CDR2: DFQATT and SNEGSKA (reference sequence). The CDR3 spans 19 residues. Trimming took 1 base from V and 0 from J; bases not matched to a gene: 15. The CDR3 spells CSARGGLLAVGTSTDTQYF. The CDR3 nucleotides are TGCAGTGCTAGAGGGGGGCTACTAGCGGTGGGAACTAGCACAGATACGCAGTATTTT.

In this sample, this clonotype turned up many times. This chain joins TRBV28 and TRBJ2-3; TRBD1 aligns across 11 bases. Unmatched junction bases numbered 7, after V lost 6 bases and J lost 5 bases. The CDR3 has 15 residues. From germline, CDR1 is MDHEN and CDR2 SYDVKM. The CDR3 sequence: CASRLDRGPVDTQYF. DNA for the CDR3: TGTGCCAGCAGGCTGGACAGGGGGCCGGTAGATACGCAGTATTTT.

In regard to this clonotype: A much larger clone is a single base away; this may be a read error. The chain's CDR3 is CASSEEQQRHQETQYF. The CDR3 DNA sequence: TGTGCCAGCAGTGAAGAACAGCAAAGGCACCAAGAGACCCAGTACTTC. This chain joins TRBV6-1 and TRBJ2-5; no clear D gene. The CDR3 spans 16 residues. V was clipped by 1 base and J by 0 bases, with 12 bases between them. From germline, CDR1 is MNHNS and CDR2 SASEGT.

This clonotype has a count of ten or more. This may stem from a read error, because a much larger clone lies one nucleotide away. The gene calls are TRBV4-3 and TRBJ2-7; D possibly corresponds to TRBD1 (5 bases). The CDR3 runs to 15 residues. Germline V gene sequence: CDR1 LGHNA, CDR2 YSLEER. V was pared by 0 bases and J by 4 bases, with 13 bases between. The CDR3 sequence: CASSQDTGRRYEQYF. CDR3 DNA: TGCGCCAGCAGCCAAGACACAGGACGTAGGTACGAGCAGTACTTC.

J is TRBJ1-3 and V is TRBV6-2 or TRBV6-3, with D maybe TRBD1 (5 bases). This CDR3 is 15 amino acids long. V was cut by 5 bases and J by 0 bases, with 11 bases left in between. Germline loops: CDR1 MNHEY, CDR2 SVGEGT. The CDR3 reads CASSQTANSGNTIYF. The CDR3 DNA reads TGTGCCAGCAGTCAGACAGCGAACTCTGGAAACACCATATATTTT.

This chain joins TRBV5-1 and TRBJ2-3; the D gene could be TRBD1 or TRBD2 (5 bases each). The germline V gene encodes CDR1 SGHRS and CDR2 YFSETQ. The CDR3 length is 17 residues. The V end lost 1 base, the J end lost 0 bases, and 15 bases lay between the germline ends. CDR3 in amino acids: CASSLLGTHPSTDTQYF. The CDR3 DNA reads TGCGCCAGCAGCTTGTTAGGGACCCATCCTAGCACAGATACGCAGTATTTT.

This chain uses TRBV7-2 with TRBJ1-5; D remains ambiguous. CDR3 length: 13 residues. V was shortened by 10 bases and J by 5 bases, with 15 bases between the two germline ends. Germline-derived CDR1 and CDR2 are SGHTA and FQGNSA. The CDR3 region is CATATGKHQPQHF. CDR3 DNA: TGTGCCACCGCGACGGGGAAGCATCAGCCCCAGCATTTT.

This clonotype was observed many times. The chain carries TRBV20-1 and TRBJ2-3, with D unclear. The V gene's germline CDR1 is DFQATT and CDR2 SNEGSKA (reference sequence). Trimming took off 0 bases at V and 3 bases at J, with 10 bases between the two ends. The CDR3 totals 14 residues. The CDR3 region is CSARDIRVTDTQYF. CDR3 coding DNA: TGCAGTGCTAGAGATATAAGGGTAACAGATACGCAGTATTTT.

This clonotype was detected many times. The rearrangement links TRBV20-1 to TRBJ1-4; TRBD1 matches 8 bases. V lost 3 bases, J lost 0 bases, and 0 bases stayed unmatched. Germline CDR1 reads DFQATT; CDR2 reads SNEGSKA (reference sequence). The CDR3 totals 14 residues. CDR3 amino acids: CSARDRATNEKLFF. DNA for the CDR3: TGCAGTGCTAGGGACAGGGCAACTAATGAAAAACTGTTTTTT.

The chain joins TRBV2 to TRBJ2-3; 10 bases agree with TRBD2. V was clipped by 2 bases and J by 3 bases; unmatched bases: 8. Germline CDR1 reads SNHLY; CDR2 reads FYNNEI. The CDR3 spans 17 residues. In DNA form, the CDR3 reads TGTGCCAGCAGTGAAAGGGGTTCAGCGGGGGGGACAGATACGCAGTATTTT. This gives the protein CASSERGSAGGTDTQYF.

This clonotype came up a few times. The rearrangement uses TRBV10-3 and TRBJ1-1, with a weak D call TRBD1 (6 bases). The germline gives CDR1 ENHRY, CDR2 SYGVKD. This CDR3 is built from 13 residues. V lost 6 bases and J lost 1, with 9 bases in between. In DNA form, the CDR3 reads TGTGCCATCAGACTGACAGGGAACACTGAAGCTTTCTTT. Protein product: CAIRLTGNTEAFF.

With regard to this clonotype: A much larger clone sits a single nucleotide away, making a read error possible. The chain is built from TRBV12-3 or TRBV12-4 and TRBJ2-1; D remains ambiguous. The V gene lost 2 bases and the J gene lost 10 bases, with 9 bases spanning the gap. This CDR3 has 12 amino acids. The CDR3 sequence is CASSLPRGEQFF. The CDR3 DNA follows: TGTGCCAGCAGTTTACCCCGTGGGGAGCAGTTCTTC.

This clonotype appeared many times. The chain joins TRBV6-6 to TRBJ2-7; a possible D gene is TRBD1 (6 bases). V was pared by 10 bases and J by 6 bases, with 16 bases between. The CDR3 extends over 12 amino acids. The germline gives CDR1 MNHNY, CDR2 SVGAGI (reference sequence). The CDR3 DNA reads TGTGCCACCGGGGACACGGTGGGCGAGCAGTACTTC. Residues: CATGDTVGEQYF.

A few counts support this clonotype. The chain employs TRBV2 and TRBJ1-1; weak D call: TRBD1 (5 bases). Trimming stripped 4 bases from V and 0 bases from J, with 12 bases between. The germline V gene encodes CDR1 SNHLY and CDR2 FYNNEI. This CDR3 is built from 15 residues. The CDR3 coding sequence is TGTGCCAGCAGTGTGGAAAGGACAATGAACACTGAAGCTTTCTTT. This gives the protein CASSVERTMNTEAFF. Full variable domain (missing parts from reference TRBV2 and TRBJ1-1): EPEVTQTPSHQVTQMGQEVILRCVPISNHLYFYWYRQILGQKVEFLVSFYNNEISEKSEIFDDQFSVERPDGSNFTLKIRSTKLEDSAMYFCASSVERTMNTEAFFGQGTRLTVV.

The V and J genes are TRBV5-1 and TRBJ2-5, with D possibly TRBD1 on 5 matching bases. The J call is doubtful: the DNA matches TRBJ2-7 better. This CDR3 contains 14 residues. Germline V gene sequence: CDR1 SGHRS, CDR2 YFSETQ. CDR3: CASSLTGSVHEQYF. Here the CDR3 DNA reads TGCGCCAGCAGCTTGACAGGCAGTGTCCACGAGCAGTACTTC.

This chain joins TRBV20-1 and TRBJ2-3; 11 positions agree with TRBD1. Germline CDR1 is DFQATT and CDR2 is SNEGSKA (reference sequence). The CDR3 is 15 residues long. J gave up 4 bases and V 4 bases, and 7 bases lay outside the gene matches. CDR3 region: CSAKSGTGGADTQYF. In nucleotides, the CDR3 is TGCAGTGCTAAGTCCGGGACAGGGGGTGCAGATACGCAGTATTTT.

The V gene is TRBV29-1, the J gene TRBJ2-7; TRBD1 matches 8 bases. The closer fit of TRBJ2-5 to the DNA end suggests the J call may be wrong. The CDR3 is made up of 14 amino acids. Germline-derived CDR1 and CDR2 are SQVTM and ANQGSEA. CDR3 residues: CSVGEGDRQETQYF. In DNA form, the CDR3 reads TGCAGCGTTGGAGAGGGGGACAGGCAAGAGACCCAGTACTTC.

The V gene is TRBV5-1, the J gene TRBJ2-3, with a tentative D call TRBD2 (6 bases). Germline CDR1 and CDR2: SGHRS and YFSETQ. The CDR3 is 16 residues long. V was clipped by 0 bases and J by 5 bases, with 16 bases between them. The CDR3 region is CASSLESGLSIDTQYF. The CDR3 DNA reads as TGCGCCAGCAGCTTGGAGTCCGGACTATCGATAGATACGCAGTATTTT.

This clonotype was seen only once. V and J are TRBV5-1 and TRBJ1-1; maybe TRBD1 (6 bases). Germline CDR1 and CDR2: SGHRS and YFSETQ. V was pared by 4 bases and J by 11 bases, with 21 bases between. This CDR3 comprises 14 residues. CDR3 sequence reads: CASSAPTGLLEAFF. In DNA, the CDR3 is TGCGCCAGCAGCGCCCCTACAGGGCTGCTAGAGGCTTTCTTT.

The sample holds a few counts of this clonotype. The chain combines TRBV18 with TRBJ1-4; D is unclear. Trimming removed 1 base at V and 7 bases at J, with 4 bases between. The V gene's germline CDR1 is KGHSH and CDR2 LQKENI. The CDR3 contains 12 residues. CDR3: CASSPLSEKLFF. In DNA form, the CDR3 reads TGTGCCAGCTCACCACTCAGTGAAAAACTGTTTTTT.